These 28 T cell receptor beta chains were sequenced from one sample in a study of blood T cells in healthy people across ages. For the second PCR, which ran for about 6 to 11 cycles, a sample-barcoded 5' primer and a J-beta primer mix were used. A single record per CDR3 protein comes from TCRdb applying MiXCR to the 5' RACE reads. The sample holds some 1.8 million distinct CDR3 sequences, roughly 43% seen once. Material: blood. These receptors all stem from a human donor in good health.

The chain carries TRBV7-6 and TRBJ1-5; D is unclear. CDR3 size: 16 residues. The V end was cut by 2 bases, the J end by 2 bases, with 13 bases between. Germline CDR1 reads SGHVS; CDR2 reads FNYEAQ. The CDR3 DNA reads as TGTGCCAGCAGCTTATTGCCTTCCTGGGGCAATCAGCCCCAGCATTTT. This codes for CASSLLPSWGNQPQHF.

The chain links TRBV18 to TRBJ2-3; perhaps TRBD2 as D (6 bases). CDR1 is KGHSH, CDR2 LQKENI, per germline. The CDR3 is made up of 16 amino acids. The V end lost 0 bases, the J end lost 5 bases, and 15 bases lay between the germline ends. The CDR3 protein is CASSPPDYPTVDTQYF. The CDR3 nucleotides are TGTGCCAGCTCACCACCGGACTATCCCACGGTAGATACGCAGTATTTT.

The chain is built from TRBV6-5 and TRBJ2-5, with 7 bases fitting TRBD2. The CDR3 extends over 15 amino acids. Germline V lookup: CDR1 MNHEY, CDR2 SVGAGI. The V segment lost 6 bases and the J segment 0 bases; nucleotides outside the gene matches: 7. CDR3 protein: CASRDAGRDQETQYF. The CDR3 region has the DNA TGTGCCAGCAGAGACGCGGGGAGGGACCAAGAGACCCAGTACTTC.

The chain joins TRBV29-1 to TRBJ2-1; weak D call: TRBD2 (6 bases). Germline CDR1 is SQVTM and CDR2 is ANQGSEA. V lost 7 bases to trimming and J lost 1 base, with 14 bases between them. CDR3 length: 14 amino acids. The CDR3 nucleotides read TGCAGCGCTGGGCGGGGTACTTCCTACAATGAGCAGTTCTTC. Amino acid sequence: CSAGRGTSYNEQFF.

Details on this clonotype: An end of the junction does not agree with germline; a read error may underlie this. V is TRBV20-1 and J is TRBJ1-5; D is ambiguous. Germline V gene lookup returns CDR1 DFQATT and CDR2 SNEGSKA (reference sequence). This CDR3 has 13 amino acids. The DNA of the CDR3 is TGCAGTGCTAGGTCCGGGGTTAATCGGCCCCAGCATTTT. It yields the protein CSARSGVNRPQHF.

The chain combines TRBV10-3 with TRBJ2-5; TRBD1 agrees at 10 bases. V trimming: 10 bases; J trimming: 11 bases; junction bases outside the gene matches: 10. Per germline, CDR1 ENHRY and CDR2 SYGVKD. The CDR3 consists of 12 residues. The CDR3 DNA sequence: TGTGCCAGCAGAGGACAGGGGGGCGGGCAGTACTTC. Protein product: CASRGQGGGQYF.

The chain links TRBV4-1 to TRBJ1-1, with D perhaps TRBD1 (6 bases). Trimming cost V 4 bases and J 2 bases, with 20 bases left between them. The germline CDR1 and CDR2 sequences are MGHRA and YSYEKL. This CDR3 is built from 17 residues. The CDR3 nucleotides read TGCGCCAGCAGCCCAAGATGGCAGGGGTCCGGTAACACTGAAGCTTTCTTT. Translated: CASSPRWQGSGNTEAFF.

This clonotype was detected a few times. The chain recombines TRBV9 with TRBJ2-1, with D unclear. V shed 0 bases and J shed 4 bases, with 8 bases lying between them. Germline V gene data show CDR1 as SGDLS and CDR2 as YYNGEE. This CDR3 is built from 14 residues. The chain's CDR3 is CASSVDLHYNEQFF. The CDR3 DNA reads TGTGCCAGCAGCGTAGATCTCCATTACAATGAGCAGTTCTTC. Supplemented by reference TRBV9 and TRBJ2-1, the full variable domain reads DSGVTQTPKHLITATGQRVTLRCSPRSGDLSVYWYQQSLDQGLQFLIQYYNGEERAKGNILERFSAQQFPDLHSELNLSSLELGDSALYFCASSVDLHYNEQFFGPGTRLTVL.

V gene TRBV4-1 combines with J gene TRBJ2-7, with a weak D call TRBD1 (6 bases). Germline CDR1 and CDR2: MGHRA and YSYEKL. The CDR3 extends over 15 amino acids. V gave up 0 bases and J gave up 0 bases, with 9 bases separating them. The CDR3 bases are TGCGCCAGCAGCCAAGACAGGGGACCCTCCTACGAGCAGTACTTC. Protein sequence: CASSQDRGPSYEQYF.

V is TRBV7-2 and J is TRBJ1-3; 9 bases agree with TRBD1. The CDR3 loop spans 16 amino acids. CDR1 and CDR2 from the germline V gene are SGHTA and FQGNSA. Trimming cost V 3 bases and J 11 bases; bases outside gene matches: 14. The CDR3 DNA is TGTGCCAGCAGCTTTATGTCAGAACAGGGGGCACTTGCCATATATTTT. The encoded protein is CASSFMSEQGALAIYF. The full variable domain, its missing parts supplied by reference TRBV7-2 and TRBJ1-3, is GAGVSQSPSNKVTEKGKDVELRCDPISGHTALYWYRQSLGQGLEFLIYFQGNSAPDKSGLPSDRFSAERTGGSVSTLTIQRTQQEDSAVYLCASSFMSEQGALAIYFGEGSWLTVV.

The table lists this clonotype with a few counts. This sequence joins TRBV6-5 and TRBJ2-3; possibly TRBD2 for D (5 bases). The V gene's germline CDR1 is MNHEY and CDR2 SVGAGI. The CDR3 contains 13 residues. Trimming took 8 bases from V and 7 from J, leaving 16 bases between them. CDR3 in DNA: TGTGCCAGCTTACGTCAACCGGGGAATACGCAGTATTTT. Protein product: CASLRQPGNTQYF.

This clonotype occurred a few times. The gene calls are TRBV9 and TRBJ1-2, with a tentative D call TRBD1 (5 bases). From germline, CDR1 is SGDLS and CDR2 YYNGEE. The CDR3 is 16 residues long. V shed 3 bases and J shed 5 bases, with 20 bases lying between them. The CDR3 reads CASSALGAGRQYGYTF. As DNA, the CDR3 is TGTGCCAGCAGCGCTCTGGGAGCTGGCAGACAGTATGGCTACACCTTC.

This chain joins TRBV4-3 and TRBJ1-6; D might be TRBD1 (6 bases). V was trimmed by 0 bases and J by 1 base, leaving 10 bases between them. The CDR3 runs 17 residues. CDR1 is LGHNA and CDR2 is YSLEER in the germline V gene. CDR3 in amino acids: CASSQDLTGSYNSPLHF. The CDR3 DNA reads TGCGCCAGCAGCCAAGACCTTACAGGGTCCTATAATTCACCCCTCCACTTT.

The rearrangement joins TRBV11-3 to TRBJ2-1; D gene unclear. Germline V gene data show CDR1 as SGHNT and CDR2 as YENEEA. The CDR3 has 14 amino acids. V was pared by 5 bases and J by 5 bases, with 13 bases between. The DNA for the CDR3 is TGTGCCAGCAGCCGCGTCGGCGTAGACAATGAGCAGTTCTTC. As protein: CASSRVGVDNEQFF.

Comment on this clonotype: The germline gene is not matched at one end of the junction; a read error may be the cause. The gene calls are TRBV5-1 and TRBJ2-4; D ambiguous. The CDR3 totals 14 residues. The V gene's germline CDR1 is SGHRS and CDR2 YFSETQ. As DNA, the CDR3 is TGCGCCAGCAGCTTGGAACCCCGAAAAAACATTCGGTACTTC. Protein: CASSLEPRKNIRYF.

The chain has TRBV5-1 and TRBJ2-4, with TRBD2 matching 9 bases. The last part of the DNA fits TRBJ2-7 better; the J call may be wrong. CDR3 length equals 16 residues. CDR1 is SGHRS and CDR2 is YFSETQ in the germline V gene. The CDR3 is CASTTNGQRGVDEQYF. CDR3 coding DNA: TGCGCCAGCACCACCAACGGACAGCGGGGGGTAGACGAGCAGTACTTC.

The V call is TRBV2, the J call TRBJ2-7, with 8 positions matching TRBD1. The CDR3 covers 14 residues. The ends lost 3 bases at V and 4 bases at J; junction bases unmatched: 5. CDR1 is SNHLY, CDR2 FYNNEI, per germline. The CDR3 DNA sequence: TGTGCCAGCAGTGACCAGGGGGCAAGGTACGAGCAGTACTTC. It specifies CASSDQGARYEQYF.

The chain couples TRBV20-1 to TRBJ2-1, with TRBD1 identical over 10 bases. Germline-derived CDR1 and CDR2 are DFQATT and SNEGSKA (reference sequence). J gave up 8 bases and V 1 base, and 8 bases lay outside the gene matches. This CDR3 spans 15 amino acids. As DNA, the CDR3 is TGCAGTGCTAGAGCCGGGACAGGGGATAGGGATGAGCAGTTCTTC. Translating gives CSARAGTGDRDEQFF.

With respect to this clonotype: This may be a read error: a much more frequent sequence differs by one nucleotide. The chain is built from TRBV7-3 and TRBJ2-7, with D possibly being TRBD2 (6 bases). The germline gives CDR1 SGHTA, CDR2 FQGTGA. The CDR3 is made up of 14 amino acids. In nucleotides, the CDR3 is TGTACCAGCAGTCAAAACGGGGGTTCGTACGAGCAGTACTTC. Its protein is CTSSQNGGSYEQYF.

This rearrangement joins TRBV6-2 or TRBV6-3 to TRBJ2-4; 9 bases fit TRBD1. The J call may be faulty, since TRBJ2-7 better matches the DNA end. Germline-derived CDR1 and CDR2 are MNHEY and SVGEGT. The CDR3 sequence is 15 residues long. This chain's CDR3 is CASRLSGTGSYEQYF. CDR3 nucleotides: TGTGCCAGCAGACTATCCGGGACAGGGTCCTACGAGCAGTACTTC.

The sample holds a few counts of this clonotype. The V and J genes are TRBV7-8 and TRBJ2-5, with TRBD2 matching over 11 bases. CDR1 is SGHVS and CDR2 is FQNEAQ in the germline V gene. This CDR3 is 16 amino acids long. J lost 4 bases, V lost 9 bases, and 13 bases had no gene match. Here the CDR3 reads CASSGLAGGGGETQYF. CDR3 nucleotide sequence: TGTGCCAGTAGTGGGCTAGCGGGGGGTGGTGGAGAGACCCAGTACTTC. The full variable domain, rest sourced from reference TRBV7-8 and TRBJ2-5, is GAGVSQSPRYKVAKRGQDVALRCDPISGHVSLFWYQQALGQGPEFLTYFQNEAQLDKSGLPSDRFFAERPEGSVSTLKIQRTQQEDSAVYLCASSGLAGGGGETQYFGPGTRLLVL.

This clonotype was seen at least ten times. One end of the junction varies from germline; a read error may be responsible. The rearrangement joins TRBV3-1 to TRBJ2-6; D gene unclear. This CDR3 comprises 15 residues. Per germline, CDR1 LGHDT and CDR2 YNNKEL (reference sequence). The CDR3 here is CASSQVGTGANVLTF. The CDR3 DNA sequence: TGCGCCAGCAGCCAAGTAGGGACTGGGGCCAACGTCCTGACTTTC.

The V gene is TRBV11-3, the J gene TRBJ2-5; 7 nucleotides match TRBD1. This CDR3 contains 15 residues. Germline V lookup: CDR1 SGHNT, CDR2 YENEEA. V lost 1 base and J lost 4; bases outside the gene matches: 6. CDR3 in DNA: TGTGCCAGCAGCTTAGGTGACAGGGAAGGAGAGACCCAGTACTTC. As protein: CASSLGDREGETQYF.

This clonotype was seen repeatedly, ten times or more. The chain carries TRBV5-1 and TRBJ1-2; D gene ambiguous. The germline gives CDR1 SGHRS, CDR2 YFSETQ. The length of the CDR3 is 14 residues. With 1 base removed from V and 4 bases from J, the gap between germline ends came to 11 bases. The CDR3 region is CASSLSAGSYGYTF. In DNA form, the CDR3 reads TGCGCCAGCAGCTTGTCGGCGGGGAGCTATGGCTACACCTTC. Combining the CDR3 with reference TRBV5-1 and TRBJ1-2 gives the whole variable domain KAGVTQTPRYLIKTRGQQVTLSCSPISGHRSVSWYQQTPGQGLQFLFEYFSETQRNKGNFPGRFSGRQFSNSRSEMNVSTLELGDSALYLCASSLSAGSYGYTFGSGTRLTVV.

This clonotype was counted only a few times. The V and J genes are TRBV12-3 or TRBV12-4 and TRBJ2-1; 8 bases fit TRBD2. The CDR3 contains 15 residues. V was clipped by 9 bases and J by 3 bases; unmatched bases: 10. CDR3 nucleotide sequence: TGTGCCAGTGCGACCTCCGGGACTAGCTACAATGAGCAGTTCTTC. Protein product: CASATSGTSYNEQFF.

As to this clonotype: Possible read error: a much larger clone is one base away. The chain links TRBV29-1 to TRBJ1-2; tentative D call: TRBD1 (6 bases). With 3 bases removed from V and 1 base from J, the gap between germline ends came to 12 bases. Germline loops: CDR1 SQVTM, CDR2 ANQGSEA. This CDR3 region has 14 residues. The CDR3 loop is CSVDAGAGNYGYTF. The CDR3 DNA is TGCAGCGTTGATGCAGGGGCGGGTAACTATGGCTACACCTTC.

This chain links TRBV12-3 or TRBV12-4 with TRBJ2-1; D unclear. V shed 4 bases and J shed 13 bases, with 14 bases lying between them. The CDR3 covers 12 residues. For the CDR3, the DNA is TGTGCCAGCAGTTACGACCTTCCTCCACAGTTCTTC. This translates into CASSYDLPPQFF.

The rearrangement joins TRBV7-3 to TRBJ1-2; no definite D call. CDR3 size: 15 residues. CDR1 and CDR2 from the germline V gene are SGHTA and FQGTGA. Trimming pared 4 bases from V and 8 bases from J, leaving 20 bases between. CDR3 sequence: CASSSPGLAAGGYTF. The CDR3 DNA sequence: TGTGCCAGCAGCTCGCCCGGGCTGGCAGCGGGAGGCTACACCTTC.